This TCR beta chain was identified during a study of T cells in Graves' hyperthyroidism and ophthalmopathy. Amplified TCR beta CDR3 regions derived from RNA transcripts. The primer set for the first-round RT-PCR of the TCR CDR3 was HTBI. TCRdb redid the calling of the multiplex PCR reads with MiXCR, one entry per CDR3 protein. The top ten clones hold more than 9.5% of a sample with roughly 380,000 distinct CDR3 sequences, 14% of them seen once. Trimming left V 3 bases short and J 9 bases short, with 18 bases between. The CDR3 spans 15 residues. Germline CDR1 MDHEN, CDR2 SYDVKM. Study outcomes and limitations: Among clonotypes expanded in thyroid above 0.001, most were also found in blood.

A word on this clonotype: Its target is unknown.

An absence of ophthalmopathy progression within 18 months meant stable Graves' hyperthyroidism. Reasons for excluding patients were uncontrolled infection, other autoimmune disease, pregnancy or lactation. It was over 9.5 ml of fresh peripheral blood that supplied the PBMCs. The sequenced sample consisted of blood. The chain couples TRBV28 to TRBJ2-1; D possibly corresponds to TRBD2 (6 bases). The clonotype comes from a woman in her sixties with Graves' hyperthyroidism. CDR3 in amino acids: CASSFGGTRLFEQFF. The DNA for the CDR3 is TGTGCCAGCAGTTTTGGGGGGACCCGTCTTTTTGAGCAGTTCTTC.